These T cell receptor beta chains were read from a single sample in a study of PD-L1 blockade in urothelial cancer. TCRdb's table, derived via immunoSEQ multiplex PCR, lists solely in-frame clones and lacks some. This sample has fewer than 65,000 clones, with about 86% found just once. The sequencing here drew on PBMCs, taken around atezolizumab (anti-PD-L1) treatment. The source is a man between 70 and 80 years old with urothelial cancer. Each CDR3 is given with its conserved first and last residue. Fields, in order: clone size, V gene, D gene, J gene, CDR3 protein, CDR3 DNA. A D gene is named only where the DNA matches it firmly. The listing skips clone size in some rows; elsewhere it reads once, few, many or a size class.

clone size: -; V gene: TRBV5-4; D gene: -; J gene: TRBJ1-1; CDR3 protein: CASSLGAGLMNTEAFF; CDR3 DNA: TGTGCCAGCAGCTTGGGCGCGGGACTGATGAACACTGAAGCTTTCTTT
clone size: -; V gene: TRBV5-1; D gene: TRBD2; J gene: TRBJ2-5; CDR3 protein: CASSLVAGTETQYF; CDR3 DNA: TGCGCCAGCAGCTTAGTAGCGGGAACGGAGACCCAGTACTTC
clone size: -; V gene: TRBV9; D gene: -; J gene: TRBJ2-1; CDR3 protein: CASSVAPQVRNEQFF; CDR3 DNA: TGTGCCAGCAGCGTAGCCCCCCAAGTGCGGAATGAGCAGTTCTTC
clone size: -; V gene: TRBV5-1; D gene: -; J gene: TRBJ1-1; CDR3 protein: CASSLATVNTEAFF; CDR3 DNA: TGCGCCAGCAGCTTGGCCACGGTGAACACTGAAGCTTTCTTT
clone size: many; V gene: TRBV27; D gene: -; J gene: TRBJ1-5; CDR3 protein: CASRSGQRNQPQHF; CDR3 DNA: TGTGCCAGCAGAAGTGGACAGCGCAATCAGCCCCAGCATTTT
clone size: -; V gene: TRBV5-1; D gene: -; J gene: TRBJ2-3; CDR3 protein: CASSFSTDTQYF; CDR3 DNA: TGCGCCAGCAGCTTCTCCACAGATACGCAGTATTTT
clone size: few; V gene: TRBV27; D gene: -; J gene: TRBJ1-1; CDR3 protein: CASTPWAGKGTEAFF; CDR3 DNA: TGTGCCAGCACCCCTTGGGCAGGGAAGGGCACTGAAGCTTTCTTT
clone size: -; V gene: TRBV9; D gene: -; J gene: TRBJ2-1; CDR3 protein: CASSARTQNNEQFF; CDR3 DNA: TGTGCCAGCAGCGCTCGGACACAAAACAATGAGCAGTTCTTC
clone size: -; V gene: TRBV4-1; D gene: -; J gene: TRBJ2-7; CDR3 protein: CASSQSPPGARDQITPREQYF; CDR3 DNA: TGCGCCAGCAGCCAATCACCCCCCGGGGCGCGGGATCAGATTACGCCCCGCGAGCAGTACTTC
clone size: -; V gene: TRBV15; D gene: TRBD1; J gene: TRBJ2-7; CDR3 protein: CATSRPTGVHEQYF; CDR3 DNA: TGTGCCACCAGCAGACCAACAGGGGTCCACGAGCAGTACTTC
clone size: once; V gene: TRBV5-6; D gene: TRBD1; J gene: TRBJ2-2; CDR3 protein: CASSLGTGGPTGELFF; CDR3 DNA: TGTGCCAGCAGCTTGGGCACAGGGGGCCCCACCGGGGAGCTGTTTTTT
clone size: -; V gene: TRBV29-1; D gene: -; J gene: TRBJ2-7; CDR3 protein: CSVRQGPSSYEQYF; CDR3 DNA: TGCAGCGTTCGGCAGGGGCCCAGCTCCTACGAGCAGTACTTC
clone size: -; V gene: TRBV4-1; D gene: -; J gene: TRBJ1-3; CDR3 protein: CASSQPGVGNTIYF; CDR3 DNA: TGCGCCAGCAGCCAACCAGGGGTCGGAAACACCATATATTTT
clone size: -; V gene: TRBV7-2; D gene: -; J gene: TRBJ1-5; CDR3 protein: CASGTTLNQPQHF; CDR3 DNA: TGTGCCAGCGGCACGACTCTCAATCAGCCCCAGCATTTT
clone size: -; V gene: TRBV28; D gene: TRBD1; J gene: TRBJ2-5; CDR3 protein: CASSFMYRGTVRETQYF; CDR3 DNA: TGTGCCAGCAGTTTTATGTACAGGGGGACCGTCCGAGAGACCCAGTACTTC
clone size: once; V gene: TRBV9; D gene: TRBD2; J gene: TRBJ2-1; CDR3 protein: CASSPRLAEDNEQFF; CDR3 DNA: TGTGCCAGCAGCCCGAGACTAGCGGAGGACAATGAGCAGTTCTTC